Included here is one T cell receptor (beta chain) sequence, with context. Its antigen target is currently unknown. Base-call qualities are not available, and no considerably larger clone is one nucleotide away. Library generation was performed with the immunoSEQ multiplex PCR assay. The original methods were these. A statistical classification framework was built for diagnosing cytomegalovirus status from the catalog of TCR beta chain sequences. The table comes from immuneACCESS by way of TCRdb, which keeps in-frame sequences with V and J called. Part of the clones is missing from these tables; in studies checked, under half for an unresolved V gene and the rest for unknown reasons. V, J and clone size are taken as reported in that table, and D and trimming were inferred from the DNA itself. The sample contains fewer than 400,000 clones, roughly 90% of them found a single time. The leading ten clones occupy under 0.85% of the sample.

The donors were included in the validation cohort of over a hundred subjects, a group kept apart from the roughly 700-subject first cohort. These data belong to a study of cytomegalovirus exposure and HLA in healthy donors (dated by TCRdb to 2016 to 2017). As for the study more broadly: The 700 or so repertoires of the first cohort and the 120 validation repertoires were produced on the same platform, according to a later analysis. The study was designed to test whether signatures of past pathogen exposure could be identified by cataloging public T cell receptors. Along with the roughly 610-subject first cohort, a separate validation cohort of over a hundred different subjects was used. High-throughput TCR immunosequencing, statistical association of individual TCRs with disease status, and machine learning were combined to predict cytomegalovirus infection status.

For CDR1 and CDR2, the germline V gene lists MNHNS and SASEGT. Trimming takes 1 base from V and 3 bases from J, and the germline ends sit 13 bases apart. The CDR3 measures 15 amino acids from cysteine to phenylalanine. Just the 45-base CDR3 DNA is kept, in frame starting at base 1. Results the study describes overall, beyond this receptor: A few of the identified cytomegalovirus-associated TCR beta chains were confirmed in vitro to be specific for cytomegalovirus antigens. The classifier was reported to diagnose cytomegalovirus status with high specificity and sensitivity in both the original and validation cohorts. A later analysis had no HLA typing for the validation cohort, so co-occurrence there was scored across all 120 repertoires. A total of 150 or so TCR beta chains were listed by the study as associated with cytomegalovirus. It was suggested by the authors that the approach could potentially be generalized to other disease states and immunological phenotypes. A later analysis found that TCRs clustered in the first cohort also tended to co-occur in the roughly 120 validation repertoires, with approximately 95% of cluster scores above 0. Most TCR sequences were observed very rarely across donors, whereas some public TCRs were present in many individuals.

Sequenced material: PBMCs. The chain was built from TRBV6-1 and TRBJ2-7, with TRBD2 perhaps the D gene, on 7 matching bases. The sequence was collected from a woman younger than 35 in good health and CMV-seronegative. The CDR3 protein is CASSEGGGPYYEQYF. The nucleotide sequence reads as follows: TGTGCCAGCAGTGAAGGGGGGGGGCCCTACTACGAGCAGTACTTC.